These T cell receptor beta chains were read from a single sample in a study of blood T cell repertoires in COVID-19. Profiled with immunoSEQ multiplex PCR; TCRdb holds only in-frame clones, not every one. The table records over 40,000 clones, roughly four fifths of them present only once. What was sequenced was peripheral blood. These receptor sequences come from a man between 60 and 70 years old with active COVID-19. The CDR3 runs from the conserved cysteine through the conserved F or W. Fields, in order: J gene, V gene, CDR3 protein.

TRBJ2-7 TRBV6-5 CASKSTGVVYEQYF
TRBJ1-1 TRBV19 CASSIDTKAAYTEAFF
TRBJ1-2 TRBV19 CAATSVGRAYGYTF
TRBJ2-7 TRBV9 CASSVDGTQSYEQYF
TRBJ2-7 TRBV27 CASSSDYYYEQYF
TRBJ1-1 TRBV5-1 CASSAYRGNTEAFF
TRBJ1-5 TRBV28 CATERGINQPQHF
TRBJ1-6 TRBV5-1 CASSLTGMNSPLHF
TRBJ1-2 TRBV5-4 CASSLGGTIYYGYTF
TRBJ2-3 TRBV5-4 CASSRGRSTDTQYF
TRBJ1-1 TRBV4-3 CASSQTVPRVNTEAFF
TRBJ2-7 TRBV5-4 CASSRIGTSGANYEQYF
TRBJ2-1 TRBV7-3 CASSSTPGTRQFF
TRBJ2-1 TRBV5-1 CASSFSTGGYNEQFF
TRBJ2-1 TRBV30 CAWSVMNEQFF
TRBJ1-3 TRBV29-1 CSVTDSFSGNTIYF
TRBJ2-6 TRBV18 CASSHRDRVSGANVLTF
TRBJ2-5 TRBV21-1 CASSKAVGGDRSQETQYF
TRBJ2-7 TRBV7-8 CASSSTGTSGRMGEQYF
TRBJ1-1 TRBV7-9 CASSGYRGNTEAFF
TRBJ2-1 TRBV18 CASSLPGGQGSYNEQFF
TRBJ2-3 TRBV14 CASSLEQGGADTQYF
TRBJ2-2 TRBV5-1 CASSKRGGELFF
TRBJ1-6 TRBV5-4 CASSTDFNSPLHF
TRBJ1-6 TRBV19 CASSGNPYNSPLHF
TRBJ2-1 TRBV7-9 CASSLGTSGTHNEQFF
TRBJ1-3 TRBV29-1 CSVSGAGNTIYF
TRBJ1-5 TRBV18 CASSLQGLQPQHF
TRBJ2-2 TRBV27 CASSPPRGTGNTGELFF
TRBJ1-2 TRBV6-6 CASSYPRGDGYTF
TRBJ1-2 TRBV6-5 CASSWTGSSNNYGYTF
TRBJ2-7 TRBV3-1/TRBV3-2 CASSQSTGIYEQYF
TRBJ2-7 TRBV5-1 CASSPGGGPTYEQYF
TRBJ2-7 TRBV4-2 CASSQEQGYDYEQYF
TRBJ2-1 TRBV11-2 CASSTTSGSYNEQFF
TRBJ2-7 TRBV7-6 CASSLASGPSYEQYF
TRBJ1-1 TRBV7-9 CASSFGLDTEAFF
TRBJ2-7 TRBV19 CASSPRQGFTYEQYF
TRBJ2-1 TRBV18 CASSPPGGLAGGSGEQFF
TRBJ2-7 TRBV5-8 CASSFAGSSYEQYF
TRBJ2-7 TRBV10-2 CASSESLGGVEQYF
TRBJ2-3 TRBV9 CASSVGGRADTQYF
TRBJ1-1 TRBV7-3 CASSASGGGTEAFF
TRBJ2-2 TRBV7-2 CASSFSGTLNTGELFF
TRBJ1-5 TRBV7-8 CASGAFNQPQHF
TRBJ2-3 TRBV9 CASSVNSASGGLDTDTQYF
TRBJ2-5 TRBV5-4 CASSFDRGGETQYF
TRBJ2-3 TRBV7-3 CASSPTVTGVPDTQYF
TRBJ2-1 TRBV19 CASSIYLAGALGNEQFF
TRBJ2-1 TRBV5-1 CASSFSGLDNNEQFF
TRBJ2-1 TRBV4-2 CASSQERGLEQFF
TRBJ2-5 TRBV5-1 CASSLPTGAQETQYF